The next 14 T cell receptor beta chains were all read from a single sample in a study of CD8+ T cells in alopecia areata. The sequencing template was cDNA reverse transcribed from extracted RNA. TCRdb keeps only in-frame clones here, not all; method: immunoSEQ multiplex PCR. The sample gives 170,000 or so clones, less than 70% of which show up once; 0.7% to 1% is in the top ten. The treatment denotes: oral pan-JAK inhibitor, 5-10 mg twice daily. The material was CD4+ T cells sorted from blood, obtained at week 4, from a patient treated with tofacitinib. These receptors were obtained from a human donor with alopecia areata.

V and J are TRBV13 and TRBJ1-2; no definite D call. The CDR3 runs 11 residues. Per germline, CDR1 PRHDT and CDR2 FYEKMQ (reference sequence). Between the trimmed V and J ends, which lost 0 bases and 6 bases, there was a span of 2 bases. The chain's CDR3 is CASSLGDGYTF. In DNA form, the CDR3 reads TGTGCCAGCAGCTTAGGGGATGGCTACACCTTC.

The CDR3 loop is CASSSQGTGELFF. The CDR3 nucleotides are TGCGCCAGCAGCTCACAGGGCACCGGGGAGCTGTTTTTT. The chain links TRBV5-1 to TRBJ2-2; possibly TRBD1 for D (6 bases). Germline V gene sequence: CDR1 SGHRS, CDR2 YFSETQ. V was pared by 3 bases and J by 4 bases, with 7 bases between. There are 13 residues in the CDR3.

The CDR3 region has the DNA TGTGCCAGCAGTTACCTGGCGGAGGCCTACGAGCAGTACTTC. Translated, it gives CASSYLAEAYEQYF. This rearrangement joins TRBV6-6 to TRBJ2-7; tentative D call: TRBD2 (5 bases). CDR3 size: 14 residues. In germline, CDR1 is MNHNY, CDR2 SVGAGI (reference sequence). V shed 2 bases and J shed 2 bases, with 10 bases lying between them.

This rearrangement joins TRBV9 to TRBJ1-3; D ambiguous. Trimming removed 0 bases at V and 3 bases at J, with 7 bases between. Germline V gives CDR1 SGDLS, CDR2 YYNGEE. The CDR3 length is 14 residues. CDR3 loop: CASSVVGYGNTIYF. CDR3 coding DNA: TGTGCCAGCAGCGTAGTCGGGTATGGAAACACCATATATTTT.

In this sample, this clone turned up a few times. The V and J genes are TRBV6-6 and TRBJ1-1; D ambiguous. The V gene's germline CDR1 is MNHNY and CDR2 SVGAGI (reference sequence). V was clipped by 8 bases and J by 0 bases, with 10 bases between them. The CDR3 runs to 13 residues. In DNA, the CDR3 is TGTGCCAGCCATGACCGAATGAACACTGAAGCTTTCTTT. Translating it yields CASHDRMNTEAFF.

The chain carries TRBV29-1 and TRBJ1-3; D not certain. This CDR3 has 10 residues. Per germline, CDR1 SQVTM and CDR2 ANQGSEA. V lost 4 bases and J 8 bases, leaving 6 bases between the germline ends. The CDR3 sequence is CSVGEDTIYF. CDR3 DNA: TGCAGCGTTGGGGAAGACACCATATATTTT.

The chain uses TRBV5-1 and TRBJ2-1; TRBD1 is a possible D gene (6 bases). With 7 bases removed from V and 2 bases from J, the gap between germline ends came to 16 bases. The CDR3 is made up of 15 amino acids. Per germline, CDR1 SGHRS and CDR2 YFSETQ. CDR3 loop: CASRPVGGTYNEQFF. The DNA for the CDR3 is TGCGCCAGCCGCCCTGTAGGGGGAACCTACAATGAGCAGTTCTTC.

V is TRBV13 and J is TRBJ2-2; TRBD1 matches 7 bases. This CDR3 is built from 16 residues. Unmatched junction bases numbered 14, after V lost 5 bases and J lost 8 bases. Germline V CDR1 and CDR2: PRHDT, FYEKMQ (reference sequence). CDR3 sequence: CASSPPDRKIGGELFF. The CDR3 nucleotides read TGTGCCAGCAGCCCCCCGGACAGGAAGATAGGGGGGGAGCTGTTTTTT.

The rearrangement joins TRBV6-5 to TRBJ2-7; a possible D gene is TRBD2 (6 bases). V was pared by 2 bases and J by 2 bases, with 10 bases between. The CDR3 sequence is 14 residues long. In germline, CDR1 is MNHEY, CDR2 SVGAGI. CDR3 sequence (DNA): TGTGCCAGCAGTTACGGGACTCTTACCTACGAGCAGTACTTC. Encoded protein: CASSYGTLTYEQYF.

The rearrangement links TRBV30 to TRBJ2-5; 12 bases are a match to TRBD2. The CDR3 contains 13 residues. The germline V gene has CDR1 GTSNPN and CDR2 SVGIG (reference sequence). V gave up 6 bases and J gave up 9 bases; unmatched junction bases: 8. As DNA, the CDR3 is TGTGCCTGCCGGACTAGCGGGGCCCGGGCCCAGTACTTC. It codes for CACRTSGARAQYF.

CDR3 nucleotides: TGTGCCAGCAGCACCCGGAGAGGGAGTGGCACAGATACGCAGTATTTT. Amino acids: CASSTRRGSGTDTQYF. This rearrangement joins TRBV7-9 to TRBJ2-3, with a weak D call TRBD2 (5 bases). The germline V and J ends were trimmed by 5 bases and 1 base, with 16 bases remaining between them. CDR3 length equals 16 residues. The germline CDR1 and CDR2 sequences are SEHNR and FQNEAQ (reference sequence). The variable domain in full, with the rest retrieved from reference TRBV7-9 and TRBJ2-3, is DTGVSQNPRHKITKRGQNVTFRCDPISEHNRLYWYRQTLGQGPEFLTYFQNEAQLEKSRLLSDRFSAERPKGSFSTLEIQRTEQGDSAMYLCASSTRRGSGTDTQYFGPGTRLTVL.

The CDR3 is CASSVGGRGAYEQYF. CDR3 nucleotides: TGTGCCAGCAGCGTGGGTGGACGGGGGGCCTACGAGCAGTACTTC. V gene TRBV9 combines with J gene TRBJ2-7; 7 positions match TRBD2. The CDR3 length is 15 residues. V shed 2 bases, J shed 2 bases, and the junction held 7 bases outside the gene matches. Germline V lookup: CDR1 SGDLS, CDR2 YYNGEE.

In DNA form, the CDR3 reads TGCGCCAGCAGCAAAATGGGACTGGACACTGAAGCTTTCTTT. Translated, it gives CASSKMGLDTEAFF. The chain combines TRBV4-3 with TRBJ1-1; possibly TRBD1 for D (5 bases). Germline V gene sequence: CDR1 LGHNA, CDR2 YSLEER. V lost 5 bases and J lost 3, with 13 bases in between. The CDR3 sequence is 14 residues long.

This clone was picked up a small number of times. This same CDR3 is encoded by further DNA sequences in the sample. The chain recombines TRBV7-2 with TRBJ2-5; D is unclear. Germline values: CDR1 SGHTA, CDR2 FQGNSA. CDR3 length equals 12 residues. The V and J ends lost 3 bases and 1 base respectively, with 3 bases between them. For the CDR3, the DNA is TGTGCCAGCAGCTTTTCCCAAGAGACCCAGTACTTC. Encoded protein: CASSFSQETQYF. The variable domain in full, completed from reference TRBV7-2 and TRBJ2-5, reads GAGVSQSPSNKVTEKGKDVELRCDPISGHTALYWYRQSLGQGLEFLIYFQGNSAPDKSGLPSDRFSAERTGGSVSTLTIQRTQQEDSAVYLCASSFSQETQYFGPGTRLLVL.